One sample yielded the 11 T cell receptor beta chains listed below, sequenced in a study of blood T cell repertoires in COVID-19. The method was immunoSEQ multiplex PCR; TCRdb's version includes in-frame clones alone and lacks a portion of them. The table includes about 83,000 clones, about 88% detected once. Sequencing input: peripheral blood. These receptors all stem from an elderly man with active or convalescent COVID-19.

The chain carries TRBV11-2 and TRBJ2-7; tentative D call: TRBD1 (6 bases). Germline-derived CDR1 and CDR2 are SGHAT and FQNNGV. The CDR3 runs to 14 residues. The germline V and J ends were trimmed by 5 bases and 2 bases, with 13 bases remaining between them. The CDR3 nucleotides read TGTGCCAGCAGCCGCACCGGGACAACCTACGAGCAGTACGTC. Residues: CASSRTGTTYEQYV.

V usage is TRBV6-5 and J usage is TRBJ2-2; D is undetermined. Germline-derived CDR1 and CDR2 are MNHEY and SVGAGI. The V and J ends lost 4 bases and 2 bases respectively, with 8 bases between them. This CDR3 region has 14 residues. The CDR3 loop is CASSLYSNTGELFF. The CDR3 nucleotides are TGTGCCAGCAGTTTATACAGTAACACCGGGGAGCTGTTTTTT.

This chain joins TRBV6-5 and TRBJ1-2; unclear D gene. V dropped 4 bases and J dropped 5 bases, with 5 bases sitting between them. This CDR3 is 11 amino acids long. CDR1 is MNHEY, CDR2 SVGAGI, per germline. CDR3 region: CASSSNYGYTF. The CDR3 nucleotides read TGTGCCAGCAGTTCCAATTATGGCTACACCTTC.

The CDR3 sequence: CASSSRGTSGSDLETQYF. DNA for the CDR3: TGCGCCAGCAGCTCCCGTGGGACTAGCGGGAGCGACCTAGAGACCCAGTACTTC. The chain employs TRBV5-1 and TRBJ2-5, with 14 bases matching TRBD2. The CDR3 consists of 18 residues. V shed 3 bases and J 4 bases; nucleotides not matched to a gene: 11. Germline CDR1 and CDR2: SGHRS and YFSETQ.

This clone was seen a few times. The chain is built from TRBV24-1 and TRBJ2-5, with D perhaps matching TRBD1 (5 bases). Trimming took 12 bases from V and 2 from J, leaving 18 bases between them. The CDR3 extends over 14 amino acids. The germline CDR1 and CDR2 sequences are KGHDR and SFDVKD. This chain's CDR3 is CAPIPVAGQETQYF. Here the CDR3 DNA reads TGTGCCCCCATCCCCGTGGCAGGGCAAGAGACCCAGTACTTC.

V is TRBV30 and J is TRBJ1-1; unclear D gene. V dropped 2 bases and J dropped 1 base, with 11 bases sitting between them. The germline V gene has CDR1 GTSNPN and CDR2 SVGIG (reference sequence). This CDR3 is built from 14 residues. The CDR3 bases are TGTGCCTGGAGTCGGGGAGTACCGAACACTGAAGCTTTCTTT. This codes for CAWSRGVPNTEAFF.

The chain carries TRBV18 and TRBJ1-3, with D maybe TRBD1 (6 bases). The CDR3 contains 16 residues. With 8 bases removed from V and 0 bases from J, the gap between germline ends came to 17 bases. From germline, CDR1 is KGHSH and CDR2 LQKENI. The CDR3 loop reads CASTPFGTPSGNTIYF. The CDR3 DNA sequence: TGTGCCAGCACGCCTTTCGGGACACCCTCTGGAAACACCATATATTTT.

The gene calls are TRBV7-8 and TRBJ2-5; 8 bases match TRBD2. The CDR3 is 13 amino acids. Germline V lookup: CDR1 SGHVS, CDR2 FQNEAQ. V was pared by 3 bases and J by 5 bases, with 2 bases of the junction left unmatched. The DNA of the CDR3 is TGTGCCAGCAGCTTCGCTAGCGGGGAGACCCAGTACTTC. Its translation: CASSFASGETQYF.

V gene TRBV9 combines with J gene TRBJ1-6, with 8 bases aligning to TRBD1. After removal of 0 bases from V and 6 bases from J, the junction contained 2 bases not matched to a gene. The CDR3 has 15 residues. Looked up from germline, CDR1 is SGDLS and CDR2 is YYNGEE. The CDR3 DNA reads TGTGCCAGCAGCGTAGGGACAGGGTTTAATTCACCCCTCCACTTT. Translation: CASSVGTGFNSPLHF.

The chain links TRBV2 to TRBJ1-2; 7 nucleotides align to TRBD1. Germline values: CDR1 SNHLY, CDR2 FYNNEI. The CDR3 is 12 amino acids. With 10 bases clipped from V and 4 bases from J, the junction kept 6 bases outside the gene matches. CDR3 protein: CATATGTYGYTF. CDR3 nucleotides: TGTGCCACAGCGACAGGGACCTATGGCTACACCTTC.

The rearrangement joins TRBV7-9 to TRBJ2-1, with 7 bases matching TRBD2. J was trimmed by 8 bases and V by 4 bases; bases with no gene match: 5. Germline CDR1 is SEHNR and CDR2 is FQNEAQ (reference sequence). This CDR3 region has 13 residues. The CDR3 protein is CASSSRLAYEQFF. The CDR3 DNA reads TGTGCCAGCAGCTCCCGACTAGCCTATGAGCAGTTCTTC. The full variable domain, completed using reference TRBV7-9 and TRBJ2-1, is DTGVSQNPRHKITKRGQNVTFRCDPISEHNRLYWYRQTLGQGPEFLTYFQNEAQLEKSRLLSDRFSAERPKGSFSTLEIQRTEQGDSAMYLCASSSRLAYEQFFGPGTRLTVL.